The clone carrying this TCR beta chain was counted only a few times. The CDR3 runs to 15 residues. The germline V gene encodes CDR1 MDHEN and CDR2 SYDVKM. Trimming took 5 bases from V and 6 from J, leaving 17 bases between them. This specimen comes from a study of blood T cell repertoires in COVID-19. About the research overall: Acute and convalescent COVID-19 specimens originated in the United States, Italy and Spain.

How the authors handled the data: Cell counts per sample came from amplifying reference gene primers. Data came from immunoSEQ multiplex PCR; TCRdb stores just in-frame clones and leaves some out. V and J calls and clone size are those listed in that table; D and trimming were worked out from the DNA. The sample includes 130,000 to 150,000 clones, around 81% of them seen just once. The V gene is TRBV28, the J gene TRBJ2-1; D perhaps matches TRBD2 (6 bases). The sequencing sample was made of peripheral blood. This sequence was found in a human donor in a cohort sampled during active COVID-19. CDR3 loop: CASSTGSAGTNEQFF. CDR3 bases: TGTGCCAGCAGTACCGGATCAGCGGGTACCAATGAGCAGTTCTTC.